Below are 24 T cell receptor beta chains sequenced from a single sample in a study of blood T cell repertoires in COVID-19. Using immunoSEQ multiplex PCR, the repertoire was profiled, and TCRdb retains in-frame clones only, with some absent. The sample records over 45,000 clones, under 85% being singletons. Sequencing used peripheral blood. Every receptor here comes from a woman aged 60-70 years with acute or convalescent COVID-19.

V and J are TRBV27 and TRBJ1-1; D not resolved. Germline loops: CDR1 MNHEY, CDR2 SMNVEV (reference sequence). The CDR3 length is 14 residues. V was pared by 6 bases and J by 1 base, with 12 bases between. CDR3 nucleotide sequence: TGTGCCAGCAGGCACGGACGGGGGAACACTGAAGCTTTCTTT. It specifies CASRHGRGNTEAFF.

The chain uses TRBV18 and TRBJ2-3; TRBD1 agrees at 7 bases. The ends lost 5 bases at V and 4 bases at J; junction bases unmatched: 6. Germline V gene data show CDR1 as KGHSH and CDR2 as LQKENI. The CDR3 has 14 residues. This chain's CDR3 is CASSSGQVPDTQYF. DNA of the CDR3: TGTGCCAGCTCATCCGGACAGGTCCCAGATACGCAGTATTTT.

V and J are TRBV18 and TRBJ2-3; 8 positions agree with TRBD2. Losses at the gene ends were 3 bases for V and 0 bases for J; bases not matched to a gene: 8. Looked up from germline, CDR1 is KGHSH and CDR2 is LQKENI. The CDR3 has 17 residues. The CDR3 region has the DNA TGTGCCAGCTCACCCCAACCCTTAGCGGGAAGCACAGATACGCAGTATTTT. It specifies CASSPQPLAGSTDTQYF.

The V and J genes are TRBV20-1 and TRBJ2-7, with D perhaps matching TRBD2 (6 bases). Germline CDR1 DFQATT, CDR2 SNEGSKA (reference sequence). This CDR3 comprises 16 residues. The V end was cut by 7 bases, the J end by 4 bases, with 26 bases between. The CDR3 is CSVSTELEATSYEQYF. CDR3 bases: TGCAGTGTTAGTACCGAATTAGAAGCGACTAGTTACGAGCAGTACTTC.

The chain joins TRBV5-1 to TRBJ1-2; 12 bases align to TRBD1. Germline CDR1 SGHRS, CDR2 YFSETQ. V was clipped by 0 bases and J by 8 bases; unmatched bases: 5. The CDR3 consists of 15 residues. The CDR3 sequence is CASSLEGQGARGYTF. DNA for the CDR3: TGCGCCAGCAGCTTGGAGGGACAGGGGGCGAGAGGCTACACCTTC.

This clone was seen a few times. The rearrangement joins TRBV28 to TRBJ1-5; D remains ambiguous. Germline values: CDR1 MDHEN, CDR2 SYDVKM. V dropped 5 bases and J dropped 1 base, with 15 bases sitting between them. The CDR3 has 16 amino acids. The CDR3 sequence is CASSLDLGNSNQPQHF. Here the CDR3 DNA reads TGTGCCAGCAGTCTGGATCTCGGGAACAGCAATCAGCCCCAGCATTTT. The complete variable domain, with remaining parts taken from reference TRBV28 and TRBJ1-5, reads DVKVTQSSRYLVKRTGEKVFLECVQDMDHENMFWYRQDPGLGLRLIYFSYDVKMKEKGDIPEGYSVSREKKERFSLILESASTNQTSMYLCASSLDLGNSNQPQHFGDGTRLSIL.

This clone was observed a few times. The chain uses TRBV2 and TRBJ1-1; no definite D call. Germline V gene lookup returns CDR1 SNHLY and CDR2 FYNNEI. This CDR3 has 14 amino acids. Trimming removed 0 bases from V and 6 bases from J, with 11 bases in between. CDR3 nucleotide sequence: TGTGCCAGCAGTGAAGCGTCTTCGGTCGCTGAAGCTTTCTTT. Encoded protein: CASSEASSVAEAFF.

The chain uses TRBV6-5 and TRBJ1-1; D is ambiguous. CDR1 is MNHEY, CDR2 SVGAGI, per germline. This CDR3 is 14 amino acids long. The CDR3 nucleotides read TGTGTTTCACTTCTCCCGCAAATGAACACTGAAGCTTTCTTT. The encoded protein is CVSLLPQMNTEAFF.

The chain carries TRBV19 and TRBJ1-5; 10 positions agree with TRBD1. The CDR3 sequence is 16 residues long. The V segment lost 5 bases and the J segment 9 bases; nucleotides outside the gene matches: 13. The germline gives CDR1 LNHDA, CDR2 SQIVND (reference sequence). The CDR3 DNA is TGTGCCAGTAGTGCCCGGACAGGGGGGACTGGGGGGCCCCAGCATTTT. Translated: CASSARTGGTGGPQHF.

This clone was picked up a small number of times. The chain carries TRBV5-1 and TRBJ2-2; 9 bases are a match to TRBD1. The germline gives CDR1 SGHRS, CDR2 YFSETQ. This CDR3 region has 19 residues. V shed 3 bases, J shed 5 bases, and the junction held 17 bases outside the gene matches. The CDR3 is CASSSPGQGHSGRTGELFF. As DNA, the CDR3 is TGCGCCAGCAGCTCACCGGGACAGGGCCATTCAGGGAGGACCGGGGAGCTGTTTTTT. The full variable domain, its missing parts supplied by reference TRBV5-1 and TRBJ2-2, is KAGVTQTPRYLIKTRGQQVTLSCSPISGHRSVSWYQQTPGQGLQFLFEYFSETQRNKGNFPGRFSGRQFSNSRSEMNVSTLELGDSALYLCASSSPGQGHSGRTGELFFGEGSRLTVL.

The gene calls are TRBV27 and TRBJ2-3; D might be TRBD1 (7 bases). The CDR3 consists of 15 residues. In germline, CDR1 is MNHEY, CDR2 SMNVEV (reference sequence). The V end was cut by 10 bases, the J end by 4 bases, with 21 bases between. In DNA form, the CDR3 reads TGTGCCAACATGATAAAACCAGGGGGGCCAGATACGCAGTATTTT. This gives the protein CANMIKPGGPDTQYF.

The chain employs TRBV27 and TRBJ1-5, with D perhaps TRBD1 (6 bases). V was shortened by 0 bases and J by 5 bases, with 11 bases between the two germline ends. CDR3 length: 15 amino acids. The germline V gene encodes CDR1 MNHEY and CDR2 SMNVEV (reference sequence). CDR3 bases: TGTGCCAGCAGTTTATCGTCGAAGGGGGATCAGCCCCAGCATTTT. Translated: CASSLSSKGDQPQHF.

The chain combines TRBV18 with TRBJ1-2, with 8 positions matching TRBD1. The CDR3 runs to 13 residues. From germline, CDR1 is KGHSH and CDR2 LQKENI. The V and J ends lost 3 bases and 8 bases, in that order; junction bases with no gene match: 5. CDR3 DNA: TGTGCCAGCTCACCGGGACAGGATTTGGGCTACACCTTC. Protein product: CASSPGQDLGYTF.

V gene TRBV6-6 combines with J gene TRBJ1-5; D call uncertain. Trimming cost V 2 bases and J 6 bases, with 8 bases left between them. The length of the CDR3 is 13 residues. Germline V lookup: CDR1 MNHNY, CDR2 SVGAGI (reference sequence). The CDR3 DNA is TGTGCCAGCAGTTACGACTCTTTTCAGCCCCAGCATTTT. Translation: CASSYDSFQPQHF.

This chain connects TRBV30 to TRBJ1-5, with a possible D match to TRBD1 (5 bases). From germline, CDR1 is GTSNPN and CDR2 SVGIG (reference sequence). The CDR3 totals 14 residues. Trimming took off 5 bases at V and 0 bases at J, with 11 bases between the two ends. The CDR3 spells CAWGGLDSNQPQHF. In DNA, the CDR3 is TGTGCCTGGGGGGGACTAGATAGCAATCAGCCCCAGCATTTT.

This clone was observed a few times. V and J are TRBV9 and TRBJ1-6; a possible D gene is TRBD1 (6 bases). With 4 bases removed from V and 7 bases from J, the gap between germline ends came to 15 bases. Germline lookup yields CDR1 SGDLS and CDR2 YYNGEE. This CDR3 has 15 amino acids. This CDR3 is CASSPQGQGNSPLHF. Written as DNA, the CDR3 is TGTGCCAGCAGCCCCCAGGGGCAGGGCAATTCACCCCTCCACTTT.

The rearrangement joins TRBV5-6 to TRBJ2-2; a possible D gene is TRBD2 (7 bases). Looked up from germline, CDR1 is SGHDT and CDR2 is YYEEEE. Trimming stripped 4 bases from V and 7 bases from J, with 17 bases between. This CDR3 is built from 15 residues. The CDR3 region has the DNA TGTGCCAGCAGCCTGGCCCCGGGGGGCAACGGGGAGCTGTTTTTT. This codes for CASSLAPGGNGELFF.

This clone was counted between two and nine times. CDR3 region: CASSYSPGQGTPLHF. The CDR3, as DNA: TGTGCCAGCAGTTATTCTCCGGGACAGGGGACACCCCTCCACTTT. The chain couples TRBV6-5 to TRBJ1-6; TRBD1 matches at 10 bases. From germline, CDR1 is MNHEY and CDR2 SVGAGI. V shed 3 bases and J 11 bases; nucleotides not matched to a gene: 7. The CDR3 is made up of 15 amino acids.

This CDR3 is CASSLRAGVSDTQYF. Here the CDR3 DNA reads TGTGCCAGCAGCCTAAGGGCAGGGGTGTCAGATACGCAGTATTTT. This sequence joins TRBV5-6 and TRBJ2-3, with D perhaps matching TRBD1 (6 bases). Germline CDR1 reads SGHDT; CDR2 reads YYEEEE. V gave up 4 bases and J gave up 4 bases, with 16 bases separating them. The CDR3 covers 15 residues.

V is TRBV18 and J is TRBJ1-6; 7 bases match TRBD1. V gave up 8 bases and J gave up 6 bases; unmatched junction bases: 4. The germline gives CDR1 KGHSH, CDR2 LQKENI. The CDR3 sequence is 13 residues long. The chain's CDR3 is CASLGQPNSPLHF. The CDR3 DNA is TGTGCCAGCCTGGGACAGCCTAATTCACCCCTCCACTTT.

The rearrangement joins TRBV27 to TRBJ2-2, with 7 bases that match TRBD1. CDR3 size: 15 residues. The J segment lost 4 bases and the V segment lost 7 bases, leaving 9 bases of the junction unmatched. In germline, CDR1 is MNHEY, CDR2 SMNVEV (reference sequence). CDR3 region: CASKEEGAITGELFF. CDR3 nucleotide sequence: TGTGCCAGCAAGGAAGAGGGGGCTATCACCGGGGAGCTGTTTTTT.

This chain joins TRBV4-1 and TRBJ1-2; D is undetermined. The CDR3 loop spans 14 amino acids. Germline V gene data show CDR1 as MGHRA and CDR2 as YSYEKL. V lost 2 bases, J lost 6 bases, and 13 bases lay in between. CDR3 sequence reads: CASSQLWTLDGYTF. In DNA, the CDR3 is TGCGCCAGCAGCCAACTTTGGACTCTCGATGGCTACACCTTC.

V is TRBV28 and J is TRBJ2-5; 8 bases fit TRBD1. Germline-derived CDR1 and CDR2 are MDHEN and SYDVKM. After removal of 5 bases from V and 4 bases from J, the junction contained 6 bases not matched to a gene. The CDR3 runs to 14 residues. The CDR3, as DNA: TGTGCCAGCAGTAACGGACAGGGTCGAGAGACCCAGTACTTC. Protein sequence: CASSNGQGRETQYF.

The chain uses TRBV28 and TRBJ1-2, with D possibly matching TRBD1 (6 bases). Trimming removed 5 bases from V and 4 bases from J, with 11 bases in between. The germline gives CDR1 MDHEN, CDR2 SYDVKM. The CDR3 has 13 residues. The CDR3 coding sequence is TGTGCCAGCAGTCAAGGGGGAATCTATGGCTACACCTTC. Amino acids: CASSQGGIYGYTF.